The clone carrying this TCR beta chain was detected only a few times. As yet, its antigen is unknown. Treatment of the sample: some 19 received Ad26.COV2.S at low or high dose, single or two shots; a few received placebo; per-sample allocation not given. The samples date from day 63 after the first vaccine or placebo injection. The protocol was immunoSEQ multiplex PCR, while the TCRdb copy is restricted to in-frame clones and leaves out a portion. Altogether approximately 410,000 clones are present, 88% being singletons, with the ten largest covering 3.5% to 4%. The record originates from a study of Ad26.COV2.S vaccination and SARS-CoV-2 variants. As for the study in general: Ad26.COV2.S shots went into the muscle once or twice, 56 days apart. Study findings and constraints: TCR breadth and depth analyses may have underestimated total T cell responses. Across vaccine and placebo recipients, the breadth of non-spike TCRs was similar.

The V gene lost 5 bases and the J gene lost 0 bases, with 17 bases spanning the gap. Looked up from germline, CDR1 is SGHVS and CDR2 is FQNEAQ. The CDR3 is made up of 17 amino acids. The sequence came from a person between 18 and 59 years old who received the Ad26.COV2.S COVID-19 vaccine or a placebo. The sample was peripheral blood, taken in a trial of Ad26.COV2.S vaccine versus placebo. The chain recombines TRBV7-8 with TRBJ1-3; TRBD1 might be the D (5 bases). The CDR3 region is CASSPYTPDISGNTIYF. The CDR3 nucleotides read TGTGCCAGCAGCCCCTACACCCCGGACATCTCTGGAAACACCATATATTTT.